The clone carrying this TCR beta chain was picked up many times. This sample is part of a study of T cell repertoires in cytomegalovirus infection. Study-level information: CMV infection plus the matching HLA type was flagged by public TCR beta signatures.

Per germline, CDR1 LNHDA and CDR2 SQIVND (reference sequence). The CDR3 consists of 11 residues. The V gene lost 10 bases and the J gene lost 6 bases, with 12 bases spanning the gap. TCRdb re-derived calls from the reads in MiXCR, one entry per CDR3 protein. Found here are approximately 550,000 distinct CDR3 sequences, about 15% of them singletons; the top ten hold 20% to 30%. The genes are TRBV19 and TRBJ1-1, with D possibly TRBD1 on 5 matching bases. Sequencing was performed on CD8+ T cells from PBMCs. This receptor was taken from a human donor in good health (CMV status not recorded). Some clones in this sample may be carry-over from other donors' samples. In DNA form, the CDR3 reads TGTGCCACCGTCCGGGGCTCTGAAGCTTTCTTT. Translating it yields CATVRGSEAFF.